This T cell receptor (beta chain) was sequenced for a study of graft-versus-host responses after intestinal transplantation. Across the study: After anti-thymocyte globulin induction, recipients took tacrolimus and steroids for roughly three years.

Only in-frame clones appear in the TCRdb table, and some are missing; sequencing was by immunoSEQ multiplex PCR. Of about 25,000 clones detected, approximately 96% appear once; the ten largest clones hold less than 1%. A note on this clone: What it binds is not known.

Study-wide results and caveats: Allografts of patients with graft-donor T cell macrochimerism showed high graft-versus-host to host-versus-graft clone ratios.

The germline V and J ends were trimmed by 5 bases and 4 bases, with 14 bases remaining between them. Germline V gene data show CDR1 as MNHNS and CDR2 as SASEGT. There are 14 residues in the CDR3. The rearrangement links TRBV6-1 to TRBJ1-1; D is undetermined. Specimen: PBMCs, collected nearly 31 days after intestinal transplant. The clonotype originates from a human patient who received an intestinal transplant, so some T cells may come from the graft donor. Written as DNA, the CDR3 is TGTGCCAGCAGTTGGACTACTGCGGGCACTGAAGCTTTCTTT. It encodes CASSWTTAGTEAFF.